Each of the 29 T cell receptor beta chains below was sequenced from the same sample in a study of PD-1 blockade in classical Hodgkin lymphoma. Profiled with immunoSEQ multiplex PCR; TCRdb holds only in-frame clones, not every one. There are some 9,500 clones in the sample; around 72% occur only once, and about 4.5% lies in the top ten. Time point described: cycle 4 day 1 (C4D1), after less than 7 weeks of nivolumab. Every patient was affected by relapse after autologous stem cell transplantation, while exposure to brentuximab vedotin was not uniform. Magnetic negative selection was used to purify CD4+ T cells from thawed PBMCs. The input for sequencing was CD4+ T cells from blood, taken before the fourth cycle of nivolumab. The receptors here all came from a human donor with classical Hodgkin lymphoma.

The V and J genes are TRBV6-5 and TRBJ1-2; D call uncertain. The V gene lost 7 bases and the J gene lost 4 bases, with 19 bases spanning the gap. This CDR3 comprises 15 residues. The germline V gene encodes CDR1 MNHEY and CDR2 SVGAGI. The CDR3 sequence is CASTPGREYGYGYTF. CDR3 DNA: TGTGCCAGCACCCCCGGGAGGGAGTACGGCTATGGCTACACCTTC.

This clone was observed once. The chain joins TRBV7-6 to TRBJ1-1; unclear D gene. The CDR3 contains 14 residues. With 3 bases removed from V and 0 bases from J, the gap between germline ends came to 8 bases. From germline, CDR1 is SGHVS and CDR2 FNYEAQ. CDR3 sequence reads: CASSLGSMNTEAFF. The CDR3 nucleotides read TGTGCCAGCAGCTTGGGCTCGATGAACACTGAAGCTTTCTTT.

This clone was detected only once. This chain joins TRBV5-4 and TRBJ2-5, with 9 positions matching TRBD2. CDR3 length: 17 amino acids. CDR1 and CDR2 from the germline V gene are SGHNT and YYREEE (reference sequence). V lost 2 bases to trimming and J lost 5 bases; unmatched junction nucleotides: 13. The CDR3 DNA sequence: TGTGCCAGCAGCTTAGTCGCTAGCGGGGTCGGTAGGGAGACCCAGTACTTC. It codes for CASSLVASGVGRETQYF.

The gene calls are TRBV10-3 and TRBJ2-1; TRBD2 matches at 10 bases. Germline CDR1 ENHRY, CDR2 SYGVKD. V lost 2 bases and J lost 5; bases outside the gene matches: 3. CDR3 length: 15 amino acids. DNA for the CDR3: TGTGCCATCAGTGAGGTAGCGGGAGGCAACAATGAGCAGTTCTTC. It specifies CAISEVAGGNNEQFF.

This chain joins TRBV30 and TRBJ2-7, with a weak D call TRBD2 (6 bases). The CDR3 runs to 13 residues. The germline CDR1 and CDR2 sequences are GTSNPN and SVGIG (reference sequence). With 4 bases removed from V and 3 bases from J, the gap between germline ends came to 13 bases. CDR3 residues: CAWTRGLYYEQYF. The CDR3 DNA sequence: TGTGCCTGGACCCGGGGACTCTACTACGAGCAGTACTTC.

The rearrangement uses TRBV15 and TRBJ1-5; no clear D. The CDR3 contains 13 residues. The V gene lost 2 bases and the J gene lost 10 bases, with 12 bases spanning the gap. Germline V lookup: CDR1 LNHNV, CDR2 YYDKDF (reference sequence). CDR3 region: CATSRQGFEPQHF. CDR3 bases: TGTGCCACCAGCAGACAAGGGTTTGAACCCCAGCATTTT.

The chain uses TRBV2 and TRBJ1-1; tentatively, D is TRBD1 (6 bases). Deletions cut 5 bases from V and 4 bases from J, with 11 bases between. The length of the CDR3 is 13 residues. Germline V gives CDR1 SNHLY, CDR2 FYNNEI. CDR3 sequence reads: CASSKDSGTEAFF. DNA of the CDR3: TGTGCCAGCAGTAAGGACAGCGGCACTGAAGCTTTCTTT.

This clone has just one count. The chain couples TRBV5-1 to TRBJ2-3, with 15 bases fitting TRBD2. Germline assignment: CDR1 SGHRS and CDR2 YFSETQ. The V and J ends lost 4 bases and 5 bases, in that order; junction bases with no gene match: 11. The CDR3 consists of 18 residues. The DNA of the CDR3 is TGCGCCAGCAGCGAAGGACGGACTAGCGGGGGGGCCATAGATACGCAGTATTTT. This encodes CASSEGRTSGGAIDTQYF.

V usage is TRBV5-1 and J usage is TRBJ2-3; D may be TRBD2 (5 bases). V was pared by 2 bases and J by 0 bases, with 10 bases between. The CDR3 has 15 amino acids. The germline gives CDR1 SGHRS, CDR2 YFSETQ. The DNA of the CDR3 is TGCGCCAGCAGCTTCGGTCCGGGGAGCACAGATACGCAGTATTTT. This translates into CASSFGPGSTDTQYF. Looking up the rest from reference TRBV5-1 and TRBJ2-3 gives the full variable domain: KAGVTQTPRYLIKTRGQQVTLSCSPISGHRSVSWYQQTPGQGLQFLFEYFSETQRNKGNFPGRFSGRQFSNSRSEMNVSTLELGDSALYLCASSFGPGSTDTQYFGPGTRLTVL.

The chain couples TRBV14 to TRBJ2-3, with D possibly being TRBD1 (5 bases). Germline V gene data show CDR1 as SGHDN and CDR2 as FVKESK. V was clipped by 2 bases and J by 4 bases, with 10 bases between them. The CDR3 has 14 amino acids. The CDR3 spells CASSQSPGSDTQYF. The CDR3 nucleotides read TGTGCCAGCAGCCAATCCCCAGGGTCAGATACGCAGTATTTT.

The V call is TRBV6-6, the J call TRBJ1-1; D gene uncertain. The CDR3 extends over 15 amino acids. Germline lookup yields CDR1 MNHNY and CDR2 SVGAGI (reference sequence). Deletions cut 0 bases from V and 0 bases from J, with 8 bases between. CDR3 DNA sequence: TGTGCCAGCAGTTACTCTAGGCGGATGAACACTGAAGCTTTCTTT. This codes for CASSYSRRMNTEAFF.

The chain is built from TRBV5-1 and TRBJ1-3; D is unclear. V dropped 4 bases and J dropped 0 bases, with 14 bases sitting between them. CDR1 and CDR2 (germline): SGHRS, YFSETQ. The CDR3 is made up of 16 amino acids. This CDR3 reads CASSPGLGSSGNTIYF. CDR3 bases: TGCGCCAGCAGCCCGGGATTGGGCAGCTCTGGAAACACCATATATTTT.

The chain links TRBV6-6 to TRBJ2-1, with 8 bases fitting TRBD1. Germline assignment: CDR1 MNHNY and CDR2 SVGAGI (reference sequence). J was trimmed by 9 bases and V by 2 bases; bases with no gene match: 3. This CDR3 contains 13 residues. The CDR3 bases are TGTGCCAGCAGTTACCTTGACAGGGGTGAGCAGTTCTTC. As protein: CASSYLDRGEQFF.

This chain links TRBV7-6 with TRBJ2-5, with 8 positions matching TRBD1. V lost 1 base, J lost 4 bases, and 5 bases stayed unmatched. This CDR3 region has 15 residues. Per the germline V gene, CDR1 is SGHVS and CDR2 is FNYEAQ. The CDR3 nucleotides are TGTGCCAGCAGCTTAGTGGCAGGGGGCGTAGAGACCCAGTACTTC. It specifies CASSLVAGGVETQYF.

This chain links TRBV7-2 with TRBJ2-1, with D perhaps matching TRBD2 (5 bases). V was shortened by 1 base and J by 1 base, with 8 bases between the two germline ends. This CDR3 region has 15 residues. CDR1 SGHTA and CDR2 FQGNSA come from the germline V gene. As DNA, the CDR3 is TGTGCCAGCAGCTTAGAGCGGATGTCCTACAATGAGCAGTTCTTC. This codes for CASSLERMSYNEQFF. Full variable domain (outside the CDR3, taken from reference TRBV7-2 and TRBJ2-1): GAGVSQSPSNKVTEKGKDVELRCDPISGHTALYWYRQSLGQGLEFLIYFQGNSAPDKSGLPSDRFSAERTGGSVSTLTIQRTQQEDSAVYLCASSLERMSYNEQFFGPGTRLTVL.

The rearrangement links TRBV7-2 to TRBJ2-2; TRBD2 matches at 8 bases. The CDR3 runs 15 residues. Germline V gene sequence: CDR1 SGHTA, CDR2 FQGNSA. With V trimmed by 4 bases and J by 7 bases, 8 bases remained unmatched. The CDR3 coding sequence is TGTGCCAGCAGCTCCCCCCGGGGGGGCGGCGGGGAGCTGTTTTTT. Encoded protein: CASSSPRGGGGELFF.

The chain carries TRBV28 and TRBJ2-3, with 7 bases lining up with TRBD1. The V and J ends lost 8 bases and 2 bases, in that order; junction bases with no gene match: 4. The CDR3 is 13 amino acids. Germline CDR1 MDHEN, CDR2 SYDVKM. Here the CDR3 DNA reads TGTGCCAGCCTGGGACAGTACACAGATACGCAGTATTTT. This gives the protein CASLGQYTDTQYF.

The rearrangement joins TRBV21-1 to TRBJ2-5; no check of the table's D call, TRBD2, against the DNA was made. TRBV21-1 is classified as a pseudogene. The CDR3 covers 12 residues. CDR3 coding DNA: TGTGCCACCCCGCGGGGAAGAGAGACCCAGTACTTC. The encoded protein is CATPRGRETQYF.

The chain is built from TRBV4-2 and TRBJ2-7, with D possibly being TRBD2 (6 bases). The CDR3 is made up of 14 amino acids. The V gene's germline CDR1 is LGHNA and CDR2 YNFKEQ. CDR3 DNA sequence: TGTGCCAGCAGCCAATCTAGGACTAACCCAACCCTCTTCGTC. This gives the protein CASSQSRTNPTLFV.

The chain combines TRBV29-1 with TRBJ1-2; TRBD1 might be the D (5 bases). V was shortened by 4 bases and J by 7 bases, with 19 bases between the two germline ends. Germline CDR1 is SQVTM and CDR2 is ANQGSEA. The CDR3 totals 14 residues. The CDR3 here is CSVVRDQSVGGYTF. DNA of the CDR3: TGCAGCGTTGTTAGGGACCAGTCCGTAGGTGGCTACACCTTC.

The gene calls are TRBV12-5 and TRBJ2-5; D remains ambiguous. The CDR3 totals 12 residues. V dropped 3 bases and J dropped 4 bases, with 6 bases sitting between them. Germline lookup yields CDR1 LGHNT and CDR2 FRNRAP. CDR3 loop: CASGFSGETQYF. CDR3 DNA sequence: TGTGCTAGTGGTTTTTCGGGAGAGACCCAGTACTTC.

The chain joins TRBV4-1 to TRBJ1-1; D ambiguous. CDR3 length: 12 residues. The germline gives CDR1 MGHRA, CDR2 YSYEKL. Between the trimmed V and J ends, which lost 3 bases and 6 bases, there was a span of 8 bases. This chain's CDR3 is CASSQHKAEAFF. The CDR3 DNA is TGCGCCAGCAGCCAGCATAAGGCTGAAGCTTTCTTT.

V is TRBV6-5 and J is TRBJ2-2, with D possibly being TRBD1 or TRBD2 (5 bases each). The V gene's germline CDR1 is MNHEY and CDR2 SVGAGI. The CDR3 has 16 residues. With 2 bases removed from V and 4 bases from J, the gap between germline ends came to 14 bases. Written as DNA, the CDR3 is TGTGCCAGCAGTTACGGGACGCTCGCGAGCACCGGGGAGCTGTTTTTT. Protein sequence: CASSYGTLASTGELFF.

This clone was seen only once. This CDR3 reads CASSEQGYQPQHF. CDR3 DNA: TGTGCCAGCAGTGAACAGGGATACCAGCCCCAGCATTTT. This rearrangement joins TRBV6-1 to TRBJ1-5; possible D gene TRBD1, 5 bases. Germline lookup yields CDR1 MNHNS and CDR2 SASEGT. The CDR3 consists of 13 residues. V was shortened by 2 bases and J by 7 bases, with 9 bases between the two germline ends.

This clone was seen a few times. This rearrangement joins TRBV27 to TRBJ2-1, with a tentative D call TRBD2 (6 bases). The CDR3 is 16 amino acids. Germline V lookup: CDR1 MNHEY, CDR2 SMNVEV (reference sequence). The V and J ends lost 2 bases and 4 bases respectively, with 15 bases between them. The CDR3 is CASSLHFGLSYNEQFF. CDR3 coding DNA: TGTGCCAGCAGTTTACATTTTGGACTAAGTTACAATGAGCAGTTCTTC.

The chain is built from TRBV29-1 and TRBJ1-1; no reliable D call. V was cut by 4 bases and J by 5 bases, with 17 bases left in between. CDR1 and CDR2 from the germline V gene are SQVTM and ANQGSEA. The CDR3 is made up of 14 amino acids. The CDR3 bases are TGCAGCGTTGTTGGTGCCCTTACGAAGACTGAAGCTTTCTTT. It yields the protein CSVVGALTKTEAFF.

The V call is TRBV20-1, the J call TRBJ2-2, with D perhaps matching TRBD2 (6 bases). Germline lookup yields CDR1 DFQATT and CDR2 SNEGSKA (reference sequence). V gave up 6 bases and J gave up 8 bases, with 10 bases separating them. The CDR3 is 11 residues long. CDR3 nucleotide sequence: TGCAGTGCCGGGGGATGGGGGGAGCTGTTTTTT. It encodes CSAGGWGELFF.

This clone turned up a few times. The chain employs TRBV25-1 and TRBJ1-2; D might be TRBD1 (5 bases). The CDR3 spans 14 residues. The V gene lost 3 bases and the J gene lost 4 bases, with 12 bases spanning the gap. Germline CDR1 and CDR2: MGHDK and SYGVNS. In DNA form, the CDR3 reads TGTGCCAGCAGTGATCAGGGCCGGGGCTATGGCTACACCTTC. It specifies CASSDQGRGYGYTF.

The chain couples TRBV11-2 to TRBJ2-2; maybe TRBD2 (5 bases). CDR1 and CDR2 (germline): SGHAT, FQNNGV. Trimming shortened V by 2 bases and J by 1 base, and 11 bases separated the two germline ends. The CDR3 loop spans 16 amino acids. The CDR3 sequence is CASSLRPGGNTGELFF. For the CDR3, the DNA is TGTGCCAGCAGCTTACGCCCTGGAGGGAACACCGGGGAGCTGTTTTTT. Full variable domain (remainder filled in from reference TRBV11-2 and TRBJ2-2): EAGVAQSPRYKIIEKRQSVAFWCNPISGHATLYWYQQILGQGPKLLIQFQNNGVVDDSQLPKDRFSAERLKGVDSTLKIQPAKLEDSAVYLCASSLRPGGNTGELFFGEGSRLTVL.